These 6 T cell receptor beta chains were sequenced from one sample in a study of early T cells in non-severe SARS-CoV-2 infection. Each CDR3 protein gets one entry after TCRdb re-called the 5' RACE reads with MiXCR. The repertoire has tens of thousands of distinct CDR3 sequences, approximately 6.1% of them found once; the top ten carry roughly 12%. Specimen: whole blood. The receptors originated from an adult who was a healthcare worker with PCR-confirmed SARS-CoV-2 infection or an uninfected control (not recorded which).

V gene TRBV19 combines with J gene TRBJ2-2; 7 bases match TRBD1. The V segment lost 2 bases and the J segment 7 bases; nucleotides outside the gene matches: 7. Germline loops: CDR1 LNHDA, CDR2 SQIVND (reference sequence). This CDR3 spans 15 amino acids. The CDR3, as DNA: TGTGCCAGTAGTATACACAGGGGCGCGGTCGGGGAGCTGTTTTTT. Protein sequence: CASSIHRGAVGELFF.

This clonotype has a count of ten or more. The rearrangement links TRBV5-8 to TRBJ1-1, with no clear D. The V end was cut by 0 bases, the J end by 3 bases, with 15 bases between. The CDR3 has 16 residues. Germline CDR1 is SGHTS and CDR2 is YDEGEE. CDR3 bases: TGTGCCAGCAGCTTGGGGGATTTTACGGGTTACACTGAAGCTTTCTTT. It yields the protein CASSLGDFTGYTEAFF.

This clonotype appeared many times. This chain links TRBV11-2 with TRBJ2-1, with unresolved D. The CDR3 runs 14 residues. From germline, CDR1 is SGHAT and CDR2 FQNNGV. V was trimmed by 4 bases and J by 8 bases, leaving 15 bases between them. CDR3 sequence: CASSSPGVVDEQFF. The CDR3 coding sequence is TGTGCCAGCAGCTCCCCTGGGGTAGTCGATGAGCAGTTCTTC.

Ten or more counts support this clonotype. The chain is built from TRBV6-6 and TRBJ1-2; possibly TRBD1 for D (6 bases). Trimming removed 5 bases from V and 2 bases from J, with 12 bases in between. The V gene's germline CDR1 is MNHNY and CDR2 SVGAGI (reference sequence). This CDR3 has 14 residues. The CDR3 sequence is CASSGQTNNYGYTF. DNA of the CDR3: TGTGCCAGCAGTGGACAGACCAACAACTATGGCTACACCTTC.

This clonotype showed up many times. The chain has TRBV5-1 and TRBJ2-5; 8 nucleotides agree with TRBD2. V lost 2 bases, J lost 4 bases, and 10 bases stayed unmatched. The germline gives CDR1 SGHRS, CDR2 YFSETQ. The CDR3 consists of 16 residues. The CDR3 nucleotides read TGCGCCAGCAGCTTTACCGGGACTAGTTACAGAGAGACCCAGTACTTC. Its protein product is CASSFTGTSYRETQYF.

This clonotype was seen ten or more times. The chain uses TRBV5-6 and TRBJ1-5; the D gene is possibly TRBD1 (6 bases). Looked up from germline, CDR1 is SGHDT and CDR2 is YYEEEE. This CDR3 contains 14 residues. V lost 4 bases and J 1 base, leaving 9 bases between the germline ends. The DNA for the CDR3 is TGTGCCAGCAGCCTTGGACAGAGCAATCAGCCCCAGCATTTT. Amino acid sequence: CASSLGQSNQPQHF.